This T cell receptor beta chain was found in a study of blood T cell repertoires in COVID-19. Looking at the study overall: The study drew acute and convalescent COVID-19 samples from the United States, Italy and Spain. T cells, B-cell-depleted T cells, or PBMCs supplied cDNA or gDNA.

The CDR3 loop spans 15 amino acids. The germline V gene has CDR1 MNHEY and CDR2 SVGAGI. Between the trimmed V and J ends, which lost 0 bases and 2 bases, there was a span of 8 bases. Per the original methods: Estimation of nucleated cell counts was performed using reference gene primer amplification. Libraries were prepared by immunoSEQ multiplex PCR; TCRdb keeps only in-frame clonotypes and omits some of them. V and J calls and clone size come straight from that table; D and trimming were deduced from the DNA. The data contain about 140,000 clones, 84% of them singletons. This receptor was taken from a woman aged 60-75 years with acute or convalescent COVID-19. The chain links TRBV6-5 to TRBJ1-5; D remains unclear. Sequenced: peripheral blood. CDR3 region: CASSYSIVGNQPQHF. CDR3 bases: TGTGCCAGCAGTTACTCGATAGTGGGCAATCAGCCCCAGCATTTT.